This T cell receptor (beta chain) emerged from a study of blood T cells in healthy people across ages. Primers used in a second PCR of roughly 7 to 11 cycles were a sample-barcoded 5' primer and a J-beta primer mix. One entry per CDR3 protein, called by TCRdb with MiXCR from the 5' RACE reads. The data hold over 1,500,000 distinct CDR3 sequences, with approximately 40% observed a single time. The length of the CDR3 is 16 residues. The V segment lost 9 bases and the J segment 1 base; nucleotides outside the gene matches: 9. CDR1 MNHEY and CDR2 SVGAGI come from the germline V gene. The receptor was derived from a human donor in good health. The J gene is TRBJ2-6, the V gene TRBV6-5; 7 bases fit TRBD1. What was sequenced was blood. CDR3 nucleotides: TGTGCCAGTCGACGGACAGGATCTTCTGGGGCCAACGTCCTGACTTTC. Translated: CASRRTGSSGANVLTF.